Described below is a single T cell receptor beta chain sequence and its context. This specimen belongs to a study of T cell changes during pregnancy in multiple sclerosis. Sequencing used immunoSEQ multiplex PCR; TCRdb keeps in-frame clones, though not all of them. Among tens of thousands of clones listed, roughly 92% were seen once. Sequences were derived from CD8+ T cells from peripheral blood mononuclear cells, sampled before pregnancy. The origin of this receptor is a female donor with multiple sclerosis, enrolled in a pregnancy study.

The CDR3 bases are TGTGCCAGCGCGCCGGGGAACACTGAAGCTTTCTTT. Its protein is CASAPGNTEAFF. This chain connects TRBV9 to TRBJ1-1; D is unresolved. The CDR3 consists of 12 residues. Germline CDR1 and CDR2: SGDLS and YYNGEE. The V end lost 7 bases, the J end lost 1 base, and 8 bases lay between the germline ends. The whole variable domain, remainder taken from reference TRBV9 and TRBJ1-1, is DSGVTQTPKHLITATGQRVTLRCSPRSGDLSVYWYQQSLDQGLQFLIQYYNGEERAKGNILERFSAQQFPDLHSELNLSSLELGDSALYFCASAPGNTEAFFGQGTRLTVV.